This section outlines one T cell receptor beta chain sequence together with its context. There are 15 residues in the CDR3. Looked up from germline, CDR1 is SGDLS and CDR2 is YYNGEE. V dropped 2 bases and J dropped 0 bases, with 10 bases sitting between them. Some clones are missing from TCRdb's copy, which holds only in-frame ones; the method was immunoSEQ multiplex PCR. The top ten hold 0.55% to 0.8% of the sample, which has 110,000 to 150,000 clones, more than 85% seen once. The sample is drawn from a study of cytomegalovirus exposure and HLA in healthy donors. This TCR derives from a man between 18 and 35 years old in good health and CMV-seronegative. The sequenced sample was PBMCs. The genes are TRBV9 and TRBJ2-3, with D uncertain. The CDR3, as DNA: TGTGCCAGCAGCGTCTCTTGGGCTAGCACAGATACGCAGTATTTT. This sequence encodes CASSVSWASTDTQYF.